This TCR beta chain was identified during a study of control samples from healthy donors and cancer patients. Clones were sequenced by immunoSEQ multiplex PCR, and TCRdb holds only the in-frame ones, with some missing. The repertoire consists of some 120,000 clones, with roughly 92% occurring once and the leading ten covering 0.58%. V was cut by 6 bases and J by 6 bases, with 8 bases left in between. CDR3 length equals 10 residues. CDR1 is DFQATT, CDR2 SNEGSKA, per germline (reference sequence). The source of this sequence is a man at least 80 years old with head and neck cancer. The rearrangement joins TRBV20-1 to TRBJ1-1; D uncertain. Input material: PBMCs. This CDR3 is CSAGNAEAFF. CDR3 coding DNA: TGCAGTGCGGGTAACGCTGAAGCTTTCTTT.